This T cell receptor (beta chain) was recovered during a study of tumor-infiltrating lymphocytes in primary liver carcinoma. The blood RNA (from unsorted whole blood) was obtained, and germline DNA was also extracted. Constant-region priming of 500 ng total RNA yielded TCR beta cDNA. Libraries covering TCR beta were generated through three nested multiplex PCR rounds (using a slightly modified ARM-PCR). In the first two PCR rounds, TRBV1-TRBV30 forward primers were paired with a C-beta reverse primer, and each round lasted about 9 cycles. TCRdb called the multiplex PCR reads again in MiXCR, with one record for every CDR3 protein. This table has almost 200,000 distinct CDR3 sequences, almost 65% appearing once. General study results and limits: The study found a significantly higher top-250-clone fraction in tumors than in blood (p = 0.039).

Trimming removed 4 bases from V and 1 base from J, with 11 bases in between. The CDR3 contains 15 residues. Germline V CDR1 and CDR2: MNHNS, SASEGT. Ten or more counts support this clonotype. Its matching antigen is unknown. The chain uses TRBV6-1 and TRBJ1-5, with D possibly matching TRBD1 (5 bases). Sequencing was carried out using peripheral blood. The sequence came from a woman in her sixties or seventies with primary liver carcinoma and hepatitis B virus infection. The CDR3 region is CASSAQGRSNQPQHF. The CDR3 nucleotides read TGTGCCAGCAGTGCGCAGGGACGGAGCAATCAGCCCCAGCATTTT.